The 17 T cell receptor beta chains below all came from one sample that was sequenced in a study of T-cell reconstitution after alpha-beta-depleted transplantation in children. Unique molecular identifiers were used in preparing the TCRbeta library. TCRdb reprocessed the PCR reads via MiXCR and lists one record per CDR3 protein. The data show fewer than 550,000 distinct CDR3 sequences, about 17% seen once. The material sequenced was PBMCs, mostly from graft donor cells, taken 360 days after TCRalphabeta/CD19-depleted stem cell transplant. The origin of the receptors is a boy under two years old who had a stem cell transplant for Wiskott-Aldrich syndrome, so the T cells may come from the graft donor.

This clonotype was recorded a few times. The rearrangement links TRBV7-8 to TRBJ1-1; TRBD1 is a possible D gene (6 bases). Trimming took off 0 bases at V and 3 bases at J, with 14 bases between the two ends. Germline V gene data show CDR1 as SGHVS and CDR2 as FQNEAQ. The CDR3 extends over 16 amino acids. CDR3 sequence: CASSLAHVNRDTEAFF. The CDR3 DNA reads TGTGCCAGCAGCTTAGCGCATGTCAACAGGGACACTGAAGCTTTCTTT.

The rearrangement uses TRBV6-1 and TRBJ2-5, with 12 bases that match TRBD2. The CDR3 sequence is 17 residues long. The germline V gene has CDR1 MNHNS and CDR2 SASEGT. Trimming took 8 bases from V and 0 from J; bases not matched to a gene: 10. The CDR3 spells CASRGLAGHPYQETQYF. DNA of the CDR3: TGTGCCAGCCGCGGACTAGCGGGGCACCCGTACCAAGAGACCCAGTACTTC.

The chain recombines TRBV28 with TRBJ2-1, with 7 bases identical to TRBD1. Trimming at V came to 5 bases and at J to 4 bases, leaving 11 bases not matched to a gene. CDR3 size: 16 residues. Germline loops: CDR1 MDHEN, CDR2 SYDVKM. DNA for the CDR3: TGTGCCAGCAGTCCGACGGGACAGAGATTTTACAATGAGCAGTTCTTC. It specifies CASSPTGQRFYNEQFF.

The chain couples TRBV12-3 or TRBV12-4 to TRBJ2-7; D is uncertain. The CDR3 length is 14 residues. Trimming took 5 bases from V and 5 from J, leaving 16 bases between them. The CDR3 spells CASSLMHGFNEQYF. In DNA, the CDR3 is TGTGCCAGCAGTCTCATGCACGGGTTCAACGAGCAGTACTTC.

The chain is built from TRBV6-1 and TRBJ2-7; 8 bases map to TRBD1. With V trimmed by 6 bases and J by 3 bases, 4 bases remained unmatched. The CDR3 runs to 13 residues. Germline V gene sequence: CDR1 MNHNS, CDR2 SASEGT. The CDR3 region is CASRWTGSYEQYF. The CDR3 region has the DNA TGTGCCAGCAGATGGACAGGGAGCTACGAGCAGTACTTC.

This clonotype was picked up a small number of times. V gene TRBV29-1 combines with J gene TRBJ2-1, with D uncertain. The CDR3 runs to 12 residues. V lost 4 bases and J 1 base, leaving 5 bases between the germline ends. Germline CDR1 and CDR2: SQVTM and ANQGSEA. The CDR3, as DNA: TGCAGCGTTGGCAGGTCCTACAATGAGCAGTTCTTC. This translates into CSVGRSYNEQFF.

V gene TRBV21-1 combines with J gene TRBJ2-5; the table's D call of TRBD2 was not tested on the DNA. TRBV21-1 is reported as a pseudogene. The length of the CDR3 is 13 residues. The CDR3 DNA follows: TGTGCCAGCCCTAGCGGAAAACAAGAGACCCAGTACTTC. It encodes CASPSGKQETQYF.

The rearrangement uses TRBV7-8 and TRBJ2-7; 8 bases are a match to TRBD2. The germline gives CDR1 SGHVS, CDR2 FQNEAQ. J gave up 0 bases and V 1 base, and 14 bases lay outside the gene matches. The CDR3 has 19 amino acids. The CDR3 here is CASSLVVVAGRQHSYEQYF. The DNA for the CDR3 is TGTGCCAGCAGCTTAGTCGTGGTAGCGGGACGCCAACACTCCTACGAGCAGTACTTC.

The chain joins TRBV5-1 to TRBJ2-1; 8 bases agree with TRBD1. This CDR3 has 16 residues. J lost 2 bases, V lost 3 bases, and 7 bases had no gene match. Looked up from germline, CDR1 is SGHRS and CDR2 is YFSETQ. This chain's CDR3 is CASSCRDRGTYNEQFF. For the CDR3, the DNA is TGCGCCAGCAGCTGCAGAGACAGGGGCACCTACAATGAGCAGTTCTTC.

The chain carries TRBV3-1 and TRBJ2-5; the match to TRBD2 covers 13 bases. The V and J ends lost 0 bases and 5 bases, in that order; junction bases with no gene match: 12. The CDR3 consists of 19 residues. Per the germline V gene, CDR1 is LGHDT and CDR2 is YNNKEL (reference sequence). CDR3 coding DNA: TGTGCCAGCAGCCAAGATCCTCGGACTAGCGGGGGTCGGGAGGAGACCCAGTACTTC. This encodes CASSQDPRTSGGREETQYF.

This clonotype came up a few times. The rearrangement links TRBV5-1 to TRBJ2-3; tentative D call: TRBD1 (6 bases). In germline, CDR1 is SGHRS, CDR2 YFSETQ. The CDR3 loop spans 13 amino acids. V was cut by 5 bases and J by 2 bases, with 9 bases left in between. As DNA, the CDR3 is TGCGCCAGCAGGAGGGGGACCACAGATACGCAGTATTTT. It is translated as CASRRGTTDTQYF.

This clonotype was picked up a small number of times. DNA for the CDR3: TGCAGCGTATTCCAGGGGAAGGGGGAGACCCAGTACTTC. Residues: CSVFQGKGETQYF. The chain joins TRBV29-1 to TRBJ2-5, with D tentatively TRBD1 (6 bases). The V end lost 6 bases, the J end lost 5 bases, and 16 bases lay between the germline ends. This CDR3 spans 13 amino acids. Germline CDR1 is SQVTM and CDR2 is ANQGSEA.

The J gene is TRBJ2-4, the V gene TRBV6-1; D possibly corresponds to TRBD2 (5 bases). V was pared by 3 bases and J by 3 bases, with 12 bases between. CDR3 size: 15 residues. The germline V gene encodes CDR1 MNHNS and CDR2 SASEGT. This chain's CDR3 is CASSDRIGSKNIQYF. The CDR3 nucleotides are TGTGCCAGCAGTGATCGGATAGGGAGCAAAAACATTCAGTACTTC.

The chain has TRBV6-1 and TRBJ2-1; TRBD1 matches 9 bases. Looked up from germline, CDR1 is MNHNS and CDR2 is SASEGT. CDR3 length: 18 residues. With 8 bases clipped from V and 2 bases from J, the junction kept 16 bases outside the gene matches. The CDR3 reads CASSRQGEQGVPYNEQFF. The CDR3 nucleotides read TGTGCCAGCTCCAGACAGGGGGAACAAGGCGTCCCCTACAATGAGCAGTTCTTC.

V is TRBV9 and J is TRBJ2-1; possible D gene TRBD2, 6 bases. The CDR3 covers 14 residues. The germline V and J ends were trimmed by 4 bases and 6 bases, with 14 bases remaining between them. Germline V gives CDR1 SGDLS, CDR2 YYNGEE. The CDR3 sequence: CASSPGTPFNEQFF. The CDR3, as DNA: TGTGCCAGCAGCCCCGGGACTCCCTTCAATGAGCAGTTCTTC.

This clonotype was detected ten times or more. This chain uses TRBV29-1 with TRBJ2-2; D ambiguous. The CDR3 spans 13 residues. From germline, CDR1 is SQVTM and CDR2 ANQGSEA. Between the trimmed V and J ends, which lost 3 bases and 4 bases, there was a span of 9 bases. CDR3 coding DNA: TGCAGCGTTGAGCCAGGAGTCACCGGGGAGCTGTTTTTT. This codes for CSVEPGVTGELFF.

J is TRBJ2-7 and V is TRBV2; D might be TRBD1 or TRBD2, each matching 5 bases. Germline V CDR1 and CDR2: SNHLY, FYNNEI. The germline V and J ends were trimmed by 8 bases and 4 bases, with 15 bases remaining between them. The length of the CDR3 is 13 residues. The CDR3 sequence is CASCRGPVYEQYF. In nucleotides, the CDR3 is TGTGCCAGCTGCCGGGGCCCGGTGTACGAGCAGTACTTC.